The present TCR beta chain was sequenced within a study of T cells after yellow fever vaccination. TCRdb recomputed calls from the 5' RACE reads with MiXCR, one row per CDR3 protein. Among some 240,000 distinct CDR3 sequences listed, about 3.5% were seen once. This clonotype was detected many times. Germline CDR1 reads SGHTA; CDR2 reads FQGNSA. The V gene end was trimmed by 5 bases and the J gene end by 2 bases; junction bases not matched to a gene: 8. This CDR3 has 15 residues. This receptor was obtained from a man between 18 and 29 years old who received the YFV17D yellow fever vaccine. The chain carries TRBV7-2 and TRBJ1-2, with 7 positions matching TRBD1. This material consisted of PBMCs, taken 15 days after the yellow fever booster vaccination. CDR3 region: CASSRLTGNNYGYTF. The CDR3 region has the DNA TGTGCCAGCAGCCGCCTGACAGGGAACAACTATGGCTACACCTTC.